This T cell receptor beta chain was sequenced during a study of cytomegalovirus exposure and HLA in healthy donors. Study-wide points: TCR beta V segments were, for the most part, productive about 90% or about 30% of the time in an earlier analysis. In a later analysis, productive TCRs from donors in an Asian-associated ancestry cluster reportedly carried fewer N-insertions than the cohort mean.

Amplification used 60 Vbeta primers and 13 Jbeta primers. The table came from immunoSEQ multiplex PCR; TCRdb's copy has only in-frame clones and leaves some out. The table lists about 190,000 clones, 80% of them singletons. With respect to this clone: Antigen unknown.

Germline lookup yields CDR1 MNHEY and CDR2 SMNVEV (reference sequence). The CDR3 is 14 residues long. Sequenced input: PBMCs. The chain combines TRBV27 with TRBJ2-5, with D hard to call. The DNA end is a closer match to TRBJ2-7, so the J assignment may be wrong. The TCR comes from a man aged 35 to 55 in good health and CMV-seropositive. The CDR3 DNA reads TGTGCCAGCAGTTTAAAGGAGTACTCCTACGAGCAGTACTTC. Its protein product is CASSLKEYSYEQYF.